These 12 T cell receptor beta chains were sequenced from one sample in a study of control samples from healthy donors and cancer patients. Clones were sequenced by immunoSEQ multiplex PCR, and TCRdb holds only the in-frame ones, with some missing. This repertoire includes fewer than 200,000 clones. The specimen sequenced was blood. The receptors originated from a woman aged 25-40 years in good health.

This chain uses TRBV6-5 with TRBJ1-5, with 10 nucleotides matching TRBD1. Trimming at V came to 6 bases and at J to 7 bases, leaving 3 bases not matched to a gene. This CDR3 region has 13 residues. The germline V gene encodes CDR1 MNHEY and CDR2 SVGAGI. CDR3 coding DNA: TGTGCCAGCAGGAGGACAGGGGGACAGCCCCAGCATTTT. This translates into CASRRTGGQPQHF.

The CDR3 region is CASSEEGRGTDTQYF. Written as DNA, the CDR3 is TGTGCCAGCAGTGAAGAGGGCAGGGGGACAGATACGCAGTATTTT. The chain combines TRBV6-1 with TRBJ2-3; TRBD1 aligns across 7 bases. Losses at the gene ends were 1 base for V and 3 bases for J; bases not matched to a gene: 4. The CDR3 totals 15 residues. CDR1 and CDR2 (germline): MNHNS, SASEGT.

J is TRBJ1-1 and V is TRBV27; D is possibly TRBD1 (5 bases). The V gene lost 0 bases and the J gene lost 1 base, with 18 bases spanning the gap. Germline V gives CDR1 MNHEY, CDR2 SMNVEV (reference sequence). CDR3 length equals 18 residues. The CDR3 coding sequence is TGTGCCAGCAGTTTATCGATCCCCGAGAGGGGAAAGAACACTGAAGCTTTCTTT. Translated, it gives CASSLSIPERGKNTEAFF.

The CDR3 is CASSQKTQGMDEQYF. In DNA form, the CDR3 reads TGCGCCAGCAGCCAAAAGACCCAGGGAATGGACGAGCAGTACTTC. This rearrangement joins TRBV4-1 to TRBJ2-7; TRBD1 might be the D (5 bases). V was shortened by 2 bases and J by 5 bases, with 16 bases between the two germline ends. Per germline, CDR1 MGHRA and CDR2 YSYEKL. The CDR3 totals 15 residues.

Here the CDR3 reads CASSYSDRGKAFF. CDR3 DNA sequence: TGTGCCAGCAGTTACTCAGACAGGGGGAAAGCTTTCTTT. The chain couples TRBV6-2 or TRBV6-3 to TRBJ1-1; 9 nucleotides align to TRBD1. The V gene's germline CDR1 is MNHEY and CDR2 SVGEGT. With V trimmed by 0 bases and J by 9 bases, 2 bases remained unmatched. The CDR3 covers 13 residues.

The chain is built from TRBV5-1 and TRBJ2-2; perhaps TRBD1 as D (6 bases). This CDR3 contains 16 residues. Deletions cut 4 bases from V and 1 base from J, with 14 bases between. Germline CDR1 reads SGHRS; CDR2 reads YFSETQ. The CDR3 here is CASSPRGRVNTGELFF. The CDR3 DNA reads as TGCGCCAGCAGCCCCAGGGGCAGGGTGAACACCGGGGAGCTGTTTTTT. Variable domain in full (rest from reference TRBV5-1 and TRBJ2-2): KAGVTQTPRYLIKTRGQQVTLSCSPISGHRSVSWYQQTPGQGLQFLFEYFSETQRNKGNFPGRFSGRQFSNSRSEMNVSTLELGDSALYLCASSPRGRVNTGELFFGEGSRLTVL.

This chain joins TRBV29-1 and TRBJ1-1; D might be TRBD1 (5 bases). CDR1 is SQVTM, CDR2 ANQGSEA, per germline. CDR3 size: 14 residues. The ends were cut back, 3 bases at V and 6 bases at J, with 17 bases in the middle. The CDR3 bases are TGCAGCGTTGAGGGACTAGGGGATCTCGCTGAAGCTTTCTTT. Translating gives CSVEGLGDLAEAFF.

The chain couples TRBV6-4 to TRBJ2-2, with 8 positions matching TRBD1. The CDR3 is 16 amino acids. V lost 2 bases and J lost 1; bases outside the gene matches: 3. Germline CDR1 reads MRHNA; CDR2 reads SNTAGT. CDR3 loop: CASSDTTGENTGELFF. For the CDR3, the DNA is TGTGCCAGCAGTGACACGACAGGGGAGAACACCGGGGAGCTGTTTTTT.

This chain connects TRBV2 to TRBJ1-1; no clear D gene. Germline assignment: CDR1 SNHLY and CDR2 FYNNEI. V was trimmed by 5 bases and J by 6 bases, leaving 7 bases between them. The CDR3 sequence is 11 residues long. This CDR3 reads CASSPQSEAFF. The CDR3 DNA reads as TGTGCCAGCAGTCCTCAATCTGAAGCTTTCTTT.

The V call is TRBV18, the J call TRBJ1-3; 7 nucleotides agree with TRBD1. This CDR3 is built from 15 residues. In germline, CDR1 is KGHSH, CDR2 LQKENI. V was clipped by 4 bases and J by 2 bases; unmatched bases: 5. CDR3 amino acids: CASSLGGTAGNTIYF. The DNA for the CDR3 is TGTGCCAGCTCACTAGGCGGGACAGCTGGAAACACCATATATTTT.

The chain combines TRBV19 with TRBJ1-2; TRBD1 is a possible D gene (5 bases). This CDR3 has 14 residues. Germline lookup yields CDR1 LNHDA and CDR2 SQIVND (reference sequence). V was cut by 8 bases and J by 1 base, with 14 bases left in between. The CDR3 nucleotides read TGTGCCAGTCGCCCTTCGACAGTTAACTATGGCTACACCTTC. It specifies CASRPSTVNYGYTF.

The V gene is TRBV10-3, the J gene TRBJ2-7; possible D gene TRBD2, 6 bases. Germline lookup yields CDR1 ENHRY and CDR2 SYGVKD. Trimming pared 6 bases from V and 1 base from J, leaving 13 bases between. CDR3 length: 14 residues. CDR3 residues: CAISGGGESYEQYF. The CDR3 DNA sequence: TGTGCCATCAGCGGCGGAGGGGAGTCCTACGAGCAGTACTTC.